This T cell receptor beta chain was documented in a study of T cell responses to AZD1222 COVID-19 vaccine. As for the study in general: Second-dose timings of about 4 or about 12 weeks were pooled. Overall study findings and caveats: With two AZD1222 doses given, Spike-specific TCR breadth and depth both rose. Possibly, clonal diversity was underestimated; donors were largely white British and included more females.

TCRdb's copy holds only in-frame clones and misses some; the assay was immunoSEQ multiplex PCR. The sample lists roughly 120,000 clones, 88% occurring once. For this clone: The antigen is not known.

This TCR was recovered from an adult in good health. The sample consisted of peripheral blood, taken on day 0 of AZD1222 vaccination.

CDR3 coding DNA: TGCGCCAGCAGCCATAACAGGGCCTCCTATGGCTACACCTTC. This gives the protein CASSHNRASYGYTF. The chain has TRBV4-3 and TRBJ1-2; perhaps TRBD1 as D (6 bases). The CDR3 loop spans 14 amino acids. Trimming shortened V by 3 bases and J by 4 bases, and 12 bases separated the two germline ends. Per germline, CDR1 LGHNA and CDR2 YSLEER.